One sample yielded the 18 T cell receptor beta chains listed below, sequenced in a study of blood T cell repertoires in COVID-19. The assay was immunoSEQ multiplex PCR, and TCRdb's table has in-frame clones only and misses some. The sample holds over 60,000 clones, about 87% seen once. Specimen: peripheral blood. The receptors shown here come from a woman over 75 with active COVID-19.

The chain couples TRBV5-1 to TRBJ2-2; possible D gene TRBD1, 6 bases. The CDR3 spans 14 residues. The germline V gene encodes CDR1 SGHRS and CDR2 YFSETQ. Trimming removed 3 bases from V and 4 bases from J, with 10 bases in between. CDR3 residues: CASSSGTLTGELFF. For the CDR3, the DNA is TGCGCCAGCAGCTCCGGGACACTCACCGGGGAGCTGTTTTTT.

V is TRBV13 and J is TRBJ2-7; 8 nucleotides line up with TRBD2. Looked up from germline, CDR1 is PRHDT and CDR2 is FYEKMQ (reference sequence). This CDR3 is built from 13 residues. The V and J ends lost 5 bases and 4 bases, in that order; junction bases with no gene match: 4. The CDR3 DNA reads TGTGCCAGCAGCCCAGCGGGAGCATACGAGCAGTACTTC. As protein: CASSPAGAYEQYF.

The J gene is TRBJ2-7, the V gene TRBV27; 14 nucleotides agree with TRBD2. The CDR3 spans 16 residues. Trimming removed 5 bases from V and 3 bases from J; junction bases left unmatched: 6. Germline V CDR1 and CDR2: MNHEY, SMNVEV (reference sequence). CDR3 in amino acids: CASSASGTSGSYEQYF. CDR3 nucleotide sequence: TGTGCCAGCAGTGCCTCCGGGACTAGCGGGAGCTACGAGCAGTACTTC.

The V and J genes are TRBV11-3 and TRBJ2-1; weak D call: TRBD1 (6 bases). The CDR3 has 12 amino acids. CDR1 is SGHNT and CDR2 is YENEEA in the germline V gene. Trimming left V 7 bases short and J 9 bases short, with 13 bases between. The DNA for the CDR3 is TGTGCCAGCACTTCCTCACAGGGTGAGCAGTTCTTC. It codes for CASTSSQGEQFF.

The gene calls are TRBV28 and TRBJ2-1; tentatively, D is TRBD2 (6 bases). The germline CDR1 and CDR2 sequences are MDHEN and SYDVKM. Trimming left V 8 bases short and J 6 bases short, with 11 bases between. The CDR3 is made up of 12 amino acids. CDR3 sequence: CASLRGINEQFF. In DNA, the CDR3 is TGTGCCAGCCTCCGGGGGATCAATGAGCAGTTCTTC.

This clone was recorded only once. This rearrangement joins TRBV6-5 to TRBJ1-4; the D is unclear. Trimming shortened V by 7 bases and J by 0 bases, and 12 bases separated the two germline ends. Germline loops: CDR1 MNHEY, CDR2 SVGAGI. The CDR3 spans 15 residues. CDR3 amino acids: CASTPGDATNEKLFF. In nucleotides, the CDR3 is TGTGCCAGCACCCCCGGAGATGCAACTAATGAAAAACTGTTTTTT.

The chain employs TRBV29-1 and TRBJ1-6; 7 bases match TRBD1. Looked up from germline, CDR1 is SQVTM and CDR2 is ANQGSEA. V lost 7 bases, J lost 7 bases, and 4 bases stayed unmatched. The CDR3 loop spans 12 amino acids. The CDR3 is CSARDSNSPLHF. The DNA of the CDR3 is TGCAGCGCCCGGGACAGCAATTCACCCCTCCACTTT. Full variable domain (outside the CDR3, taken from reference TRBV29-1 and TRBJ1-6): SAVISQKPSRDICQRGTSLTIQCQVDSQVTMMFWYRQQPGQSLTLIATANQGSEATYESGFVIDKFPISRPNLTFSTLTVSNMSPEDSSIYLCSARDSNSPLHFGNGTRLTVT.

This clone was observed a single time. This chain uses TRBV6-5 with TRBJ2-2, with D tentatively TRBD1 (5 bases). Trimming left V 5 bases short and J 4 bases short, with 8 bases between. The CDR3 totals 13 residues. Germline assignment: CDR1 MNHEY and CDR2 SVGAGI. The CDR3 region has the DNA TGTGCCAGCAGTACAGGATCCACCGGGGAGCTGTTTTTT. Amino acids: CASSTGSTGELFF.

The J gene is TRBJ1-2, the V gene TRBV29-1; the D gene is possibly TRBD1 (6 bases). V shed 4 bases and J shed 4 bases, with 19 bases lying between them. The CDR3 has 15 residues. Per germline, CDR1 SQVTM and CDR2 ANQGSEA. In DNA, the CDR3 is TGCAGCGTTGGGCTTCAGGGGCTCCGCTGCTATGGCTACACCTTC. This gives the protein CSVGLQGLRCYGYTF.

Within the sample, this clone is medium-sized (0.01 to 0.1%). Without the conserved terminal phenylalanine or tryptophan, this CDR3 likely stems from a read error. The DNA is omitted, as the CDR3 cannot be located on it reliably, and the CDR3 follows TCRdb's listing. J is TRBJ1-6 and V is TRBV23-1. TRBV23-1 is identified as an open reading frame with a role that is uncertain. Termini included, the CDR3 measures 11 amino acids. The CDR3 reads CASSRPERRPD.

The V call is TRBV6-1, the J call TRBJ2-3; unclear D gene. The length of the CDR3 is 16 residues. The ends were cut back, 0 bases at V and 1 base at J, with 11 bases in the middle. Germline CDR1 MNHNS, CDR2 SASEGT. CDR3 DNA sequence: TGTGCCAGCAGTGAAGCGAGCAAGCTGCGCACAGATACGCAGTATTTT. Encoded protein: CASSEASKLRTDTQYF.

V is TRBV7-3 and J is TRBJ2-6, with D possibly TRBD2 on 6 matching bases. Germline V gene sequence: CDR1 SGHTA, CDR2 FQGTGA. The CDR3 runs 16 residues. V was pared by 5 bases and J by 2 bases, with 13 bases between. The chain's CDR3 is CASSRAGGTGANVLTF. DNA for the CDR3: TGTGCCAGCAGCCGAGCTGGGGGGACTGGGGCCAACGTCCTGACTTTC. The full variable domain, completed using reference TRBV7-3 and TRBJ2-6, is GAGVSQTPSNKVTEKGKYVELRCDPISGHTALYWYRQSLGQGPEFLIYFQGTGAADDSGLPNDRFFAVRPEGSVSTLKIQRTERGDSAVYLCASSRAGGTGANVLTFGAGSRLTVL.

The chain couples TRBV4-1 to TRBJ1-2; no firm D call. Germline CDR1 reads MGHRA; CDR2 reads YSYEKL. CDR3 length: 16 residues. V lost 4 bases, J lost 4 bases, and 19 bases lay in between. The CDR3 loop reads CASSPSPTETFYGYTF. The CDR3 coding sequence is TGCGCCAGCAGCCCAAGTCCTACAGAGACATTCTATGGCTACACCTTC.

The chain uses TRBV3-1 (or the pseudogene TRBV3-2) and TRBJ1-2; the D gene is possibly TRBD1 (6 bases). This CDR3 region has 13 residues. The V and J ends lost 10 bases and 3 bases respectively, with 15 bases between them. The V gene's germline CDR1 is LGHDT and CDR2 YNNKEL (reference sequence). CDR3 residues: CATSLGGHYGYTF. In DNA form, the CDR3 reads TGTGCCACCTCTCTGGGGGGGCACTATGGCTACACCTTC.

The chain uses TRBV19 and TRBJ1-4; TRBD1 aligns across 8 bases. The CDR3 loop spans 16 amino acids. From germline, CDR1 is LNHDA and CDR2 SQIVND (reference sequence). V was pared by 5 bases and J by 8 bases, with 13 bases of the junction left unmatched. The CDR3 protein is CASSLLWTGMGEKLFF. Here the CDR3 DNA reads TGTGCCAGTAGTCTACTGTGGACAGGGATGGGAGAAAAACTGTTTTTT.

The rearrangement links TRBV10-3 to TRBJ1-5; 7 positions agree with TRBD1. CDR1 is ENHRY and CDR2 is SYGVKD in the germline V gene. The length of the CDR3 is 14 residues. Trimming removed 6 bases from V and 2 bases from J; junction bases left unmatched: 4. Here the CDR3 reads CAISQGVGNQPQHF. The CDR3 DNA reads as TGTGCCATCAGCCAGGGGGTCGGCAATCAGCCCCAGCATTTT.

This clone has only a few counts. V gene TRBV28 combines with J gene TRBJ1-5, with TRBD1 identical over 8 bases. Germline V gives CDR1 MDHEN, CDR2 SYDVKM. The CDR3 has 14 amino acids. J gave up 4 bases and V 4 bases, and 3 bases lay outside the gene matches. Here the CDR3 DNA reads TGTGCCAGCAGTTCATGGGACAGGAATCAGCCCCAGCATTTT. It yields the protein CASSSWDRNQPQHF. Using reference TRBV28 and TRBJ1-5 for the parts outside the CDR3, the full variable domain is DVKVTQSSRYLVKRTGEKVFLECVQDMDHENMFWYRQDPGLGLRLIYFSYDVKMKEKGDIPEGYSVSREKKERFSLILESASTNQTSMYLCASSSWDRNQPQHFGDGTRLSIL.

The rearrangement links TRBV2 to TRBJ2-7; 10 bases align to TRBD2. CDR3 length equals 14 residues. Germline V gene sequence: CDR1 SNHLY, CDR2 FYNNEI. The ends lost 6 bases at V and 0 bases at J; junction bases unmatched: 2. CDR3 in amino acids: CASSGTSVSYEQYF. CDR3 nucleotides: TGTGCCAGCAGCGGGACTAGCGTCTCCTACGAGCAGTACTTC.